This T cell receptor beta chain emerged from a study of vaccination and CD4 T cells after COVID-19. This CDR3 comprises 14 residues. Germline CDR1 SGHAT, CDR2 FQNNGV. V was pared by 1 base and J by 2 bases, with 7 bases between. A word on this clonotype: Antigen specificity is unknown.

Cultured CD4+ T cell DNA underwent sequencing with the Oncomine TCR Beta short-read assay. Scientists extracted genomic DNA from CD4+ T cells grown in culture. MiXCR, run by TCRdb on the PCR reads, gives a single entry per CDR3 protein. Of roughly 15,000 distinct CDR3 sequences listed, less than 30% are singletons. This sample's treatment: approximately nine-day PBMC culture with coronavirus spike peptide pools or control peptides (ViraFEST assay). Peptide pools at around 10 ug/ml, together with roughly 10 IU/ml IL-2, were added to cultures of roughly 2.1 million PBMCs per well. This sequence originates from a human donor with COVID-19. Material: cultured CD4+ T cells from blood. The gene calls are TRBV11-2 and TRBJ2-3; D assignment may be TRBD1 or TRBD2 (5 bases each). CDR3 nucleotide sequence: TGTGCCAGCAGCTTAGGGGGACCCACAGATACGCAGTATTTT. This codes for CASSLGGPTDTQYF.